The clone carrying this TCR beta chain was observed once. Its antigen is not identified. The sample originates from a study of OX40 agonist ivuxolimab in advanced cancers. Background on the study: In this cohort, patients received ivuxolimab, an agonistic anti-OX40 (CD134) antibody. Of the patients, three showed partial responses, one with hepatocellular carcinoma and two with cutaneous melanoma.

Generated by immunoSEQ multiplex PCR, the TCRdb table keeps only in-frame clones and is missing some. Here the sample spans some 51,000 clones, approximately 83% being singletons. Study-wide points: Expanded clones belonging to CD8+ T cells outnumbered, on average, those of CD4+. Antigen specificity of clonally expanded peripheral T cells was not established.

This sample comprised CD4+ or CD8+ T cells sorted from blood, obtained in a trial of the OX40 agonist ivuxolimab. This TCR was recovered from an adult with an advanced solid tumor such as melanoma, head and neck, liver or kidney cancer.

CDR3 coding DNA: TGTGCCAGTAGTGTCCTGGGGGTAGGGAACACTGAAGCTTTCTTT. This gives the protein CASSVLGVGNTEAFF. This chain links TRBV19 with TRBJ1-1, with D tentatively TRBD1 (5 bases). Trimming removed 5 bases from V and 1 base from J, with 14 bases in between. The V gene's germline CDR1 is LNHDA and CDR2 SQIVND (reference sequence). The CDR3 extends over 15 amino acids.